The present entry profiles one TCR beta chain with its context. At one boundary the junction diverges from the germline segment, which might be a read error. This CDR3 has 14 residues. CDR1 SGHTA and CDR2 FQGNSA come from the germline V gene. The data originate from a study of blood T cells in healthy people across ages. It was with a sample-barcoded 5' primer and a J-beta primer mix that a second PCR of about 6 to 12 cycles was run. TCRdb reprocessed the 5' RACE reads with MiXCR, giving one entry per CDR3 protein. The sample has approximately 1.5 million distinct CDR3 sequences, 35% to 45% seen once.

The gene calls are TRBV7-2 and TRBJ2-7; tentatively, D is TRBD1 or TRBD2 (5 bases each). Specimen: blood. The clonotype comes from a woman aged 18-29 years in good health. CDR3 DNA: TGTGCTAGCAGCAAATCGGGACCCTCCTACGAGCAGTACTTC. Translating gives CASSKSGPSYEQYF.